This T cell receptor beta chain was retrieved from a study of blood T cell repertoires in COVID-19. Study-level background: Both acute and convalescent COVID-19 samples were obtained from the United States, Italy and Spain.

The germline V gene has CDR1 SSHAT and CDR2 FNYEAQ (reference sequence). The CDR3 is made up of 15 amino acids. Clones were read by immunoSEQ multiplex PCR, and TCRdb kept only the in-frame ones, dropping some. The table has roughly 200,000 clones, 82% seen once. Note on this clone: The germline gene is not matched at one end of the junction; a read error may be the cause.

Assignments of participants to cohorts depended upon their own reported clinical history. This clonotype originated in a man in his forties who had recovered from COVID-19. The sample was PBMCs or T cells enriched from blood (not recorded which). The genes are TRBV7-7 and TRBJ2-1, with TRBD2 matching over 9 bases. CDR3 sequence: CASSLEAGGRYEQFF. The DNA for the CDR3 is TGTGCTAGCAGCTTAGAGGCGGGAGGGCGATATGAGCAGTTCTTC.